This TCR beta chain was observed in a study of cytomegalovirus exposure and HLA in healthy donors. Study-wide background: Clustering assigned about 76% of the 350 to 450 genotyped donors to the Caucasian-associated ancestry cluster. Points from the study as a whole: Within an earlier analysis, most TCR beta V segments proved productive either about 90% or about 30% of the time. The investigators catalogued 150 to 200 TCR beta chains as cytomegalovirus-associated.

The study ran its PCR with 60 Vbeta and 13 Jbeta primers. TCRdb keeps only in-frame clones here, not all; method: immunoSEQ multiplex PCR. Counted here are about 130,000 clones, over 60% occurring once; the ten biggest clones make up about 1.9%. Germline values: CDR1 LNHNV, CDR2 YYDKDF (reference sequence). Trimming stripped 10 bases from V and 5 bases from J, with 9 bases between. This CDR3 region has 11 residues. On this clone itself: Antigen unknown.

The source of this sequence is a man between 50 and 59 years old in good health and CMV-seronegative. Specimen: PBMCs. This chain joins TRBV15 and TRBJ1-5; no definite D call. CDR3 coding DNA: TGTGCCAAACGCCGGGATCAGCCCCAGCATTTT. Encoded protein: CAKRRDQPQHF.